This T cell receptor beta chain was observed in a study of blood T cell repertoires in COVID-19. Per germline, CDR1 SGHNT and CDR2 YYREEE (reference sequence). This CDR3 has 12 amino acids. Losses at the gene ends were 4 bases for V and 10 bases for J; bases not matched to a gene: 4. Produced via immunoSEQ multiplex PCR; TCRdb's table is partial and in-frame only. The sample contains about 200,000 clones, 88% of which appear only once. Sequencing was performed on peripheral blood. This clonotype originated in a man in his late teens or twenties with active or convalescent COVID-19. The rearrangement links TRBV5-4 to TRBJ2-3; 9 bases map to TRBD1. CDR3 amino acids: CASSLDRGPQYF. The CDR3 DNA is TGTGCCAGCAGCCTGGACAGGGGACCGCAGTATTTT.